Listed below are T cell receptor beta chains from one sample, sequenced in a study of T cell responses to AZD1222 COVID-19 vaccine. Generated by immunoSEQ multiplex PCR, the TCRdb table keeps only in-frame clones and is missing some. The top ten clones hold 1.3% of a sample with under 170,000 clones, about 95% of them seen once. This specimen consisted of peripheral blood, obtained on day 0 of AZD1222 vaccination. All receptors come from an adult in good health. Each CDR3 is given with its conserved first and last residue. Each record gives: J gene, clone size, D gene, V gene, CDR3 protein, CDR3 DNA. D genes are given only for firm matches. A row's size may be missing; if present it is once, few, many or a size class.

j_call: TRBJ1-5; clone_size: NA; d_call: NA; v_call: TRBV28; cdr3_aa: CASSLGQGYRQPQHF; cdr3_nt: TGTGCCAGCAGTTTAGGCCAGGGCTATCGACAGCCCCAGCATTTT
j_call: TRBJ2-5; clone_size: NA; d_call: TRBD2; v_call: TRBV3-1/TRBV3-2; cdr3_aa: CASSRGLAGGFQETQYF; cdr3_nt: TGTGCCAGCAGCCGAGGACTAGCGGGGGGGTTCCAAGAGACCCAGTACTTC
j_call: TRBJ2-1; clone_size: NA; d_call: TRBD2; v_call: TRBV4-1; cdr3_aa: CASSQSRTSDEQFF; cdr3_nt: TGCGCCAGCAGCCAATCAAGGACTAGCGATGAGCAGTTCTTC
j_call: TRBJ1-2; clone_size: once; d_call: NA; v_call: TRBV12-3/TRBV12-4; cdr3_aa: CASSGGLGYGYTF; cdr3_nt: TGTGCCAGCTCCGGGGGCTTAGGCTATGGCTACACCTTC
j_call: TRBJ2-1; clone_size: NA; d_call: NA; v_call: TRBV19; cdr3_aa: CASSTWTVRDEQFF; cdr3_nt: TGTGCCAGTAGTACATGGACGGTCAGGGATGAGCAGTTCTTC
j_call: TRBJ1-1; clone_size: NA; d_call: NA; v_call: TRBV5-1; cdr3_aa: CASSLAGGGMNTEAFF; cdr3_nt: TGCGCCAGCAGCTTGGCGGGGGGAGGAATGAACACTGAAGCTTTCTTT
j_call: TRBJ2-1; clone_size: NA; d_call: TRBD2; v_call: TRBV3-1/TRBV3-2; cdr3_aa: CASSPEPGRAPYNEQFF; cdr3_nt: TGTGCCAGCAGCCCCGAGCCCGGGAGGGCCCCCTACAATGAGCAGTTCTTC
j_call: TRBJ2-2; clone_size: NA; d_call: NA; v_call: TRBV7-8; cdr3_aa: CASSLFWTGELFF; cdr3_nt: TGTGCCAGCAGCTTATTTTGGACCGGGGAGCTGTTTTTT
j_call: TRBJ1-4; clone_size: NA; d_call: NA; v_call: TRBV2; cdr3_aa: CASSELLQANEKLFF; cdr3_nt: TGTGCCAGCAGTGAGTTGTTGCAGGCTAATGAAAAACTGTTTTTT
j_call: TRBJ1-1; clone_size: NA; d_call: TRBD1; v_call: TRBV4-1; cdr3_aa: CASRGQGQNTEAFF; cdr3_nt: TGCGCCAGCAGGGGACAGGGACAGAACACTGAAGCTTTCTTT
j_call: TRBJ1-2; clone_size: once; d_call: NA; v_call: TRBV6-5; cdr3_aa: CASTVASGNYGYTF; cdr3_nt: TGTGCCAGCACGGTAGCCTCAGGGAACTATGGCTACACCTTC
j_call: TRBJ1-2; clone_size: NA; d_call: NA; v_call: TRBV18; cdr3_aa: CASSPPMGGYTF; cdr3_nt: TGTGCCAGCTCACCACCAATGGGCGGCTACACCTTC
j_call: TRBJ1-1; clone_size: NA; d_call: NA; v_call: TRBV5-4; cdr3_aa: CASSPGDRDTEAFF; cdr3_nt: TGTGCCAGCAGCCCGGGTGACAGAGACACTGAAGCTTTCTTT
j_call: TRBJ1-1; clone_size: NA; d_call: NA; v_call: TRBV19; cdr3_aa: CASSIAPVGGEAFF; cdr3_nt: TGTGCCAGTAGTATAGCTCCGGTAGGGGGTGAAGCTTTCTTT
j_call: TRBJ2-1; clone_size: NA; d_call: TRBD2; v_call: TRBV5-6; cdr3_aa: CASSLLSLAPYNEQFF; cdr3_nt: TGTGCCAGCAGCTTGCTCTCACTAGCGCCCTACAATGAGCAGTTCTTC
j_call: TRBJ1-1; clone_size: NA; d_call: NA; v_call: TRBV7-9; cdr3_aa: CASSSIEVNTEAFF; cdr3_nt: TGTGCCAGCAGCTCGATAGAGGTTAACACTGAAGCTTTCTTT
j_call: TRBJ2-5; clone_size: NA; d_call: NA; v_call: TRBV12-3/TRBV12-4; cdr3_aa: CASSLGQQETQYF; cdr3_nt: TGTGCCAGCAGTTTGGGGCAGCAAGAGACCCAGTACTTC
j_call: TRBJ2-2; clone_size: NA; d_call: TRBD1; v_call: TRBV28; cdr3_aa: CASSSADRGGELFF; cdr3_nt: TGTGCCAGCAGTTCGGCAGACAGGGGCGGGGAGCTGTTTTTT
j_call: TRBJ1-2; clone_size: NA; d_call: TRBD1; v_call: TRBV6-5; cdr3_aa: CASSYTTGNYGYTF; cdr3_nt: TGTGCCAGCAGTTACACGACAGGGAACTATGGCTACACCTTC
j_call: TRBJ1-4; clone_size: once; d_call: NA; v_call: TRBV28; cdr3_aa: CASSLLQHSEKLFF; cdr3_nt: TGTGCCAGCAGTTTGCTACAGCATAGCGAAAAACTGTTTTTT
j_call: TRBJ1-1; clone_size: NA; d_call: NA; v_call: TRBV6-5; cdr3_aa: CASRPGAGNTEAFF; cdr3_nt: TGTGCCAGCAGGCCAGGGGCGGGGAACACTGAAGCTTTCTTT
j_call: TRBJ2-5; clone_size: NA; d_call: TRBD2; v_call: TRBV2; cdr3_aa: CASRPAGGRETQYF; cdr3_nt: TGTGCCAGCAGACCCGCGGGGGGCAGAGAGACCCAGTACTTC
j_call: TRBJ1-2; clone_size: NA; d_call: NA; v_call: TRBV28; cdr3_aa: CASSRDYGYTF; cdr3_nt: TGTGCCAGCAGCCGGGATTATGGCTACACCTTC
j_call: TRBJ2-1; clone_size: NA; d_call: NA; v_call: TRBV12-3/TRBV12-4; cdr3_aa: CASSSRLDNEQFF; cdr3_nt: TGTGCCAGCAGTTCCCGGCTCGACAATGAGCAGTTCTTC
j_call: TRBJ1-2; clone_size: NA; d_call: NA; v_call: TRBV18; cdr3_aa: CASSPGGGPEIEGYTF; cdr3_nt: TGTGCCAGCTCACCAGGCGGAGGGCCGGAAATTGAAGGCTACACCTTC
j_call: TRBJ2-5; clone_size: NA; d_call: NA; v_call: TRBV3-1/TRBV3-2; cdr3_aa: CASSQDRWGAGETQYF; cdr3_nt: TGTGCCAGCAGCCAAGATCGGTGGGGGGCCGGAGAGACCCAGTACTTC
j_call: TRBJ1-1; clone_size: NA; d_call: TRBD1; v_call: TRBV14; cdr3_aa: CASSRLDRGRAWRHWEAFF; cdr3_nt: TGTGCCAGCAGCCGATTAGACAGGGGGCGGGCCTGGAGGCACTGGGAAGCTTTCTTT
j_call: TRBJ2-1; clone_size: NA; d_call: NA; v_call: TRBV4-2; cdr3_aa: CASSQFIGGAGMNEQFF; cdr3_nt: TGTGCCAGCAGCCAATTCATAGGAGGGGCCGGTATGAATGAGCAGTTCTTC
j_call: TRBJ2-3; clone_size: once; d_call: TRBD2; v_call: TRBV11-3; cdr3_aa: CASSLRLATDTQYF; cdr3_nt: TGTGCCAGCAGCTTAAGACTAGCCACAGATACGCAGTATTTT
j_call: TRBJ2-5; clone_size: NA; d_call: NA; v_call: TRBV6-2/TRBV6-3; cdr3_aa: CASSYSTARGTQYF; cdr3_nt: TGTGCCAGCAGTTACTCGACAGCGAGGGGGACCCAGTACTTC
j_call: TRBJ1-1; clone_size: NA; d_call: NA; v_call: TRBV9; cdr3_aa: CASSVAGGEAFF; cdr3_nt: TGTGCCAGCAGCGTGGCGGGGGGTGAAGCTTTCTTT
j_call: TRBJ2-1; clone_size: NA; d_call: NA; v_call: TRBV15; cdr3_aa: CATSRDFPWLASGEQFF; cdr3_nt: TGTGCCACCAGCAGAGATTTCCCATGGCTTGCTTCGGGTGAGCAGTTCTTC
j_call: TRBJ2-1; clone_size: NA; d_call: NA; v_call: TRBV5-1; cdr3_aa: CASSSHNEQFF; cdr3_nt: TGCGCCAGCAGCTCCCACAATGAGCAGTTCTTC
j_call: TRBJ1-1; clone_size: NA; d_call: NA; v_call: TRBV6-4; cdr3_aa: CASSDRDNTEAFF; cdr3_nt: TGTGCCAGCAGTGACAGGGATAACACTGAAGCTTTCTTT
j_call: TRBJ1-6; clone_size: NA; d_call: TRBD1; v_call: TRBV27; cdr3_aa: CASSLQGGPRGSPLHF; cdr3_nt: TGTGCCAGCAGTTTACAAGGGGGCCCAAGGGGCTCACCCCTCCACTTT
j_call: TRBJ2-1; clone_size: NA; d_call: TRBD2; v_call: TRBV5-1; cdr3_aa: CASTGTSGHDEQFF; cdr3_nt: TGCGCCAGCACCGGGACTAGCGGGCATGATGAGCAGTTCTTC
j_call: TRBJ2-2; clone_size: NA; d_call: NA; v_call: TRBV12-5; cdr3_aa: CASGLWTPAQLFF; cdr3_nt: TGTGCTAGTGGTTTGTGGACGCCCGCTCAGCTGTTTTTT
j_call: TRBJ1-2; clone_size: few; d_call: NA; v_call: TRBV6-1; cdr3_aa: CASSELGGYTF; cdr3_nt: TGTGCCAGCAGTGAATTGGGTGGCTACACCTTC